Each of the 18 T cell receptor beta chains below was sequenced from the same sample in a study of blood T cell repertoires in COVID-19. Using immunoSEQ multiplex PCR, the repertoire was profiled, and TCRdb retains in-frame clones only, with some absent. The sample contains around 60,000 clones, more than 80% of which appear only once. Sequences were obtained from peripheral blood. These receptors all come from a human donor with active COVID-19. The donor label of this sample is uncertain.

J is TRBJ2-7 and V is TRBV6-6, with D perhaps TRBD2 (7 bases). The CDR3 has 16 amino acids. The germline V gene encodes CDR1 MNHNY and CDR2 SVGAGI (reference sequence). Between the trimmed V and J ends, which lost 6 bases and 1 base, there was a span of 19 bases. The CDR3 region has the DNA TGTGCCAGCAGCCACGGGGGGACAATACGTTCCTACGAGCAGTACTTC. This sequence encodes CASSHGGTIRSYEQYF.

The chain uses TRBV19 and TRBJ2-2; 10 nucleotides align to TRBD2. This CDR3 is 15 amino acids long. Germline V gives CDR1 LNHDA, CDR2 SQIVND (reference sequence). J gave up 8 bases and V 2 bases, and 5 bases lay outside the gene matches. This CDR3 is CASSILAGDAGELFF. CDR3 nucleotides: TGTGCCAGTAGTATACTAGCGGGAGATGCTGGGGAGCTGTTTTTT.

The chain combines TRBV7-3 with TRBJ2-3; 13 nucleotides align to TRBD2. Trimming removed 5 bases from V and 9 bases from J; junction bases left unmatched: 5. The CDR3 is 14 amino acids. Germline loops: CDR1 SGHTA, CDR2 FQGTGA. CDR3 sequence reads: CASSPGLAGETQYF. The DNA for the CDR3 is TGTGCCAGCAGCCCCGGACTAGCGGGAGAAACGCAGTATTTT.

This chain uses TRBV4-1 with TRBJ1-5, with 10 bases fitting TRBD1. The V gene end was trimmed by 0 bases and the J gene end by 9 bases; junction bases not matched to a gene: 8. CDR3 size: 16 residues. Germline V gene sequence: CDR1 MGHRA, CDR2 YSYEKL. The CDR3 DNA sequence: TGCGCCAGCAGCCAAGAGGGACAGGGGTCGAGGAGGCCCCAGCATTTT. This sequence encodes CASSQEGQGSRRPQHF.

The rearrangement links TRBV18 to TRBJ2-3; 8 bases are a match to TRBD1. This CDR3 has 15 amino acids. Trimming took 3 bases from V and 2 from J; bases not matched to a gene: 4. Germline CDR1 KGHSH, CDR2 LQKENI. The CDR3 coding sequence is TGTGCCAGCTCACCGCGGACAGGGTACACAGATACGCAGTATTTT. Its protein is CASSPRTGYTDTQYF.

The chain joins TRBV15 to TRBJ1-2; no clear D gene. Germline V gene data show CDR1 as LNHNV and CDR2 as YYDKDF (reference sequence). CDR3 length equals 14 residues. Trimming took off 0 bases at V and 4 bases at J, with 9 bases between the two ends. The CDR3 nucleotides read TGTGCCACCAGCAGAGATACGGTAGTCTATGGCTACACCTTC. Residues: CATSRDTVVYGYTF.

Of note for this clone: One end of the junction varies from germline; a read error may be responsible. The chain is built from TRBV27 and TRBJ2-3; D is unresolved. Germline values: CDR1 MNHEY, CDR2 SMNVEV (reference sequence). The CDR3 extends over 11 amino acids. The CDR3 here is CASSFSETQYF. The CDR3, as DNA: TGTGCCAGCAGTTTTTCAGAAACGCAGTATTTT.

The rearrangement uses TRBV27 and TRBJ2-1, with 9 bases lining up with TRBD2. The CDR3 covers 17 residues. With 5 bases clipped from V and 5 bases from J, the junction kept 13 bases outside the gene matches. CDR1 MNHEY and CDR2 SMNVEV come from the germline V gene (reference sequence). The CDR3 region is CASSRTSARSPHNEQFF. CDR3 sequence (DNA): TGTGCCAGCAGTAGGACTAGCGCCCGGTCCCCCCACAATGAGCAGTTCTTC.

The chain links TRBV19 to TRBJ1-1, with 10 bases that match TRBD1. The CDR3 covers 15 residues. Trimming at V came to 5 bases and at J to 4 bases, leaving 7 bases not matched to a gene. In germline, CDR1 is LNHDA, CDR2 SQIVND (reference sequence). CDR3 DNA: TGTGCCAGTAGTCTAGGGACAGGGGTGGTCACTGAAGCTTTCTTT. Protein product: CASSLGTGVVTEAFF.

The chain is built from TRBV5-4 and TRBJ2-2; TRBD2 agrees at 8 bases. Germline V CDR1 and CDR2: SGHNT, YYREEE (reference sequence). This CDR3 is 15 amino acids long. The V and J ends lost 5 bases and 0 bases, in that order; junction bases with no gene match: 3. DNA for the CDR3: TGTGCCAGCAGTTCGGGACTAGCGAACACCGGGGAGCTGTTTTTT. As protein: CASSSGLANTGELFF.

The chain combines TRBV29-1 with TRBJ2-2; D might be TRBD2 (7 bases). Germline CDR1 reads SQVTM; CDR2 reads ANQGSEA. The CDR3 length is 12 residues. V was trimmed by 5 bases and J by 4 bases, leaving 8 bases between them. Here the CDR3 DNA reads TGCAGCGTTAGGGGGGGCACCGGGGAGCTGTTTTTT. Translated: CSVRGGTGELFF.

This clone occurred a few times. The rearrangement joins TRBV10-3 to TRBJ1-2; D not certain. V dropped 0 bases and J dropped 8 bases, with 13 bases sitting between them. Germline V gene lookup returns CDR1 ENHRY and CDR2 SYGVKD. The length of the CDR3 is 14 residues. The chain's CDR3 is CAISESPGDSGYTF. For the CDR3, the DNA is TGTGCCATCAGTGAGTCACCCGGGGATAGCGGCTACACCTTC.

The chain carries TRBV5-1 and TRBJ2-3; 14 nucleotides align to TRBD2. Germline assignment: CDR1 SGHRS and CDR2 YFSETQ. Trimming cost V 3 bases and J 5 bases; bases outside gene matches: 17. The CDR3 is 20 residues long. For the CDR3, the DNA is TGCGCCAGCAGCTCGGTTCCTACAGGGACTAGCGGGGGTCTCTTAGATACGCAGTATTTT. Translated, it gives CASSSVPTGTSGGLLDTQYF.

V gene TRBV9 combines with J gene TRBJ2-7; the match to TRBD2 covers 9 bases. The germline CDR1 and CDR2 sequences are SGDLS and YYNGEE. CDR3 length: 17 residues. V shed 0 bases and J 1 base; nucleotides not matched to a gene: 8. CDR3 sequence (DNA): TGTGCCAGCAGCGTAGGAGTGGGTCTAGCGGGATCCTACGAGCAGTACTTC. This codes for CASSVGVGLAGSYEQYF.

The chain uses TRBV10-3 and TRBJ1-1, with D perhaps matching TRBD1 (6 bases). Germline V lookup: CDR1 ENHRY, CDR2 SYGVKD. V lost 4 bases and J lost 1, with 13 bases in between. The CDR3 totals 15 residues. The CDR3 spells CAISARQEPNTEAFF. Written as DNA, the CDR3 is TGTGCCATCAGTGCCCGACAGGAGCCGAACACTGAAGCTTTCTTT.

The chain employs TRBV9 and TRBJ1-6; maybe TRBD1 (6 bases). The CDR3 length is 13 residues. Germline CDR1 SGDLS, CDR2 YYNGEE. V was shortened by 3 bases and J by 10 bases, with 11 bases between the two germline ends. CDR3 residues: CASSATGRSPLHF. The CDR3 DNA is TGTGCCAGCAGCGCAACAGGGCGGTCACCCCTCCACTTT.

The chain couples TRBV6-2 or TRBV6-3 to TRBJ1-4; 10 bases agree with TRBD1. The CDR3 covers 15 residues. V lost 2 bases and J lost 8; bases outside the gene matches: 5. Germline V gene sequence: CDR1 MNHEY, CDR2 SVGEGT. The CDR3 reads CASSYAGQGREKLFF. In DNA form, the CDR3 reads TGTGCCAGCAGTTACGCGGGACAGGGGAGAGAAAAACTGTTTTTT.

The chain combines TRBV2 with TRBJ1-2; weak D call: TRBD1 (6 bases). Between the trimmed V and J ends, which lost 5 bases and 0 bases, there was a span of 10 bases. CDR1 is SNHLY, CDR2 FYNNEI, per germline. The CDR3 runs to 14 residues. CDR3 region: CASSRTETNYGYTF. CDR3 in DNA: TGTGCCAGCAGTCGGACAGAGACTAACTATGGCTACACCTTC.